This TCR beta chain stems from a study of OX40 agonist ivuxolimab in advanced cancers. Study details: Ivuxolimab, which is an agonistic anti-OX40 (CD134) antibody, was administered to the patients. Among those enrolled, mean age was around 60 years (range roughly 23 to 85) and approximately 83% were male.

The CDR3 is 14 residues long. The germline V gene has CDR1 LGHNA and CDR2 YSLEER. V was clipped by 4 bases and J by 7 bases, with 14 bases between them. Findings and caveats of the study: In a subset of nonresponders, normalized T-cell clonal expansion was also low.

Details on this clone: Its target is unknown.

Baseline was the first blood sampling point, followed by cycle 4 day 1 and cycle 7 day 1. Method: immunoSEQ multiplex PCR; TCRdb's copy keeps in-frame clones and lacks some. Altogether 45,000 to 50,000 clones are present, 80% to 90% being singletons, with the ten largest covering roughly 10%. This sequence originates from an adult with an advanced solid tumor such as melanoma, head and neck, liver or kidney cancer. The sequencing used CD4+ or CD8+ T cells sorted from blood, collected in a trial of the OX40 agonist ivuxolimab. The genes are TRBV4-3 and TRBJ1-5; D not certain. CDR3 bases: TGCGCCAGCAGCCCCCAAGGAGGCATCCAGCCCCAGCATTTT. Encoded protein: CASSPQGGIQPQHF.